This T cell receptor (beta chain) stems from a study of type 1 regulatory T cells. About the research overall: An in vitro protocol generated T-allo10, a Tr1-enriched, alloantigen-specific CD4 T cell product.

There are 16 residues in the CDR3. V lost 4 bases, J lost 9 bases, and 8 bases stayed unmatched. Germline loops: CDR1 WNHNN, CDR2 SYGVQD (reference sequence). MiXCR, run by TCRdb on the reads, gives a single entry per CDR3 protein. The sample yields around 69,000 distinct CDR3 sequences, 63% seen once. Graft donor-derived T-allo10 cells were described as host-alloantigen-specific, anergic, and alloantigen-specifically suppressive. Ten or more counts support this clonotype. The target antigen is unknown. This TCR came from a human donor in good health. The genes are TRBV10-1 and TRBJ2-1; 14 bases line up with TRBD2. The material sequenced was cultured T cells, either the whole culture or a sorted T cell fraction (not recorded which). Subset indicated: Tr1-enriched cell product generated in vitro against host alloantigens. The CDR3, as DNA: TGCGCCAGCAGTGCCCTGGGACTAGCGGGAGTGGCTGAGCAGTTCTTC. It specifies CASSALGLAGVAEQFF.